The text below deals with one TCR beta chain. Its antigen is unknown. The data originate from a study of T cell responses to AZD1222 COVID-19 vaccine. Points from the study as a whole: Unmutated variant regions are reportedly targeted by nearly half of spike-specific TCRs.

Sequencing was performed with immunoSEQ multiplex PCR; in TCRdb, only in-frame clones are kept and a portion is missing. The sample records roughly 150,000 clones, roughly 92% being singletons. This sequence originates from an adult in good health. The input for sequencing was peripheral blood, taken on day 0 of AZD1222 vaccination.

CDR3 sequence: CASSLRQGAFEQYF. The CDR3 DNA reads as TGTGCCAGCAGTTTACGACAGGGGGCGTTCGAGCAGTACTTC. The rearrangement uses TRBV28 and TRBJ2-7, with TRBD1 matching 10 bases. The junction had 4 bases not matched to a gene; V was cut back by 2 bases and J by 6 bases. Germline V gene lookup returns CDR1 MDHEN and CDR2 SYDVKM. CDR3 length: 14 residues.